The 2 T cell receptor beta chains presented below share a single source sample, sequenced in a study of blood T cell repertoires in COVID-19. Measured with immunoSEQ multiplex PCR; TCRdb has only the in-frame clones, and not every one. The sample has about 130,000 clones, approximately 90% seen once. Sequencing used PBMCs or T cells enriched from blood (not recorded which). These receptors were taken from a man in his forties or fifties who had recovered from COVID-19.

V usage is TRBV2 and J usage is TRBJ1-4; D unclear. There are 13 residues in the CDR3. The germline CDR1 and CDR2 sequences are SNHLY and FYNNEI. Trimming took 5 bases from V and 8 from J, leaving 12 bases between them. The CDR3, as DNA: TGTGCCAGCAGTCGTTCGACCGGGGAAAAACTGTTTTTT. This translates into CASSRSTGEKLFF.

CDR3 in amino acids: CASSPQTAISTDTQYF. The CDR3 DNA sequence: TGTGCCAGCTCACCACAAACAGCCATTAGCACAGATACGCAGTATTTT. The chain combines TRBV18 with TRBJ2-3; D gene unclear. CDR1 KGHSH and CDR2 LQKENI come from the germline V gene. V dropped 1 base and J dropped 0 bases, with 11 bases sitting between them. The CDR3 loop spans 16 amino acids.